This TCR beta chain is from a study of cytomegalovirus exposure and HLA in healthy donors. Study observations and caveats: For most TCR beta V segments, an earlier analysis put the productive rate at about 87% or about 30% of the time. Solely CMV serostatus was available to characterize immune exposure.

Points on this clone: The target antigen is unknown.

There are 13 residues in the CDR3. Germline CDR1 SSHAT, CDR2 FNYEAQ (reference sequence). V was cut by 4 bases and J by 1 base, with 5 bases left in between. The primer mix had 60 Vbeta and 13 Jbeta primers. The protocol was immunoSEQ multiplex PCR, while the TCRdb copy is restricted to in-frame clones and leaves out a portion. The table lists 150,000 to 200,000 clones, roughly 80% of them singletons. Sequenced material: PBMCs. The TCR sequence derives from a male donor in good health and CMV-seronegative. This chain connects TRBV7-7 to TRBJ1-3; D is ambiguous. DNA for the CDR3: TGTGCCAGCAGCTCGGGGTCTGGAAACACCATATATTTT. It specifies CASSSGSGNTIYF.